This T cell receptor beta chain was captured in a study of CXCR3-negative and CXCR3-positive naive CD8 T cells. The study, taken as a whole, reports: CXCR3-positive naive cells carried more hydrophobic TRB CDR3s than CXCR3-negative naive cells did.

The CDR3 has 13 residues. The V gene's germline CDR1 is MNHEY and CDR2 SVGAGI. Carrying UMI labels, the TRB cDNA libraries were prepared through 5' RACE. TCRdb re-called the 5' RACE reads; every CDR3 protein appears as one record, without DNA. This sample's table has around 84,000 distinct CDR3 sequences. Notes on this clonotype: Its antigen remains unknown.

V is TRBV6-5 and J is TRBJ1-2; TCRdb proposes TRBD1, but this gene call is untestable without DNA. Sequenced sample: naive CXCR3+ CD8+ T cells from blood. As to subset: CD45RO-CCR7+CD27+CD95- naive CD8+ T cells expressing CXCR3 (TNR3+). This clonotype was sampled from a human donor in good health. Some clones in this sample may be carry-over from other donors' samples. The CDR3 protein is CASSYRGGYGYTF.